Below, 6 T cell receptor beta chains from the same sample are listed, as sequenced in a study of cytomegalovirus exposure and HLA in healthy donors. The PCR ran on 60 Vbeta and 13 Jbeta primers. TCRdb's copy holds only in-frame clones and misses some; the assay was immunoSEQ multiplex PCR. In all, the sample yields 130,000 or so clones. The sample taken for sequencing was PBMCs. Every receptor here comes from a woman younger than 35 in good health and CMV-seronegative.

V is TRBV6-1 and J is TRBJ1-1, with TRBD1 identical over 10 bases. Germline V CDR1 and CDR2: MNHNS, SASEGT. Trimming at V came to 3 bases and at J to 5 bases, leaving 6 bases not matched to a gene. The length of the CDR3 is 15 residues. The CDR3, as DNA: TGTGCCAGCAGTGAGGGGGGACAGGGGAGGACTGAAGCTTTCTTT. Encoded protein: CASSEGGQGRTEAFF.

The V call is TRBV5-1, the J call TRBJ1-3, with D perhaps TRBD1 (5 bases). The CDR3 has 16 residues. The germline gives CDR1 SGHRS, CDR2 YFSETQ. V lost 1 base and J lost 0, with 11 bases in between. CDR3 residues: CASSLRGASSGNTIYF. The CDR3 DNA sequence: TGCGCCAGCAGCTTGAGGGGCGCGAGCTCTGGAAACACCATATATTTT.

Concerning this clone: A junction boundary mismatches the germline segment, possibly from a read error. V gene TRBV7-3 combines with J gene TRBJ2-3, with 11 bases that match TRBD2. The CDR3 totals 16 residues. Per germline, CDR1 SGHTA and CDR2 FQGTGA. This CDR3 is CASSLTGTSGELGCDF. The CDR3 nucleotides read TGTGCCAGCAGCCTCACCGGGACTAGCGGTGAGTTGGGATGTGATTTT.

The chain links TRBV6-4 to TRBJ2-5; D remains ambiguous. Trimming stripped 6 bases from V and 6 bases from J, with 11 bases between. This CDR3 spans 12 amino acids. From germline, CDR1 is MRHNA and CDR2 SNTAGT. CDR3 nucleotides: TGTGCCAGCAGAGCCGAATCCAAGACCCAGTACTTC. Its protein product is CASRAESKTQYF.

This chain joins TRBV5-1 and TRBJ2-3, with TRBD2 matching over 9 bases. The CDR3 runs to 14 residues. Germline V CDR1 and CDR2: SGHRS, YFSETQ. The trim removed 0 bases at V and 9 bases at J, leaving 5 bases unmatched. For the CDR3, the DNA is TGCGCCAGCAGCTTGGGTGCTAGCGGGGAAACGCAGTATTTT. It encodes CASSLGASGETQYF. Full variable domain (missing parts from reference TRBV5-1 and TRBJ2-3): KAGVTQTPRYLIKTRGQQVTLSCSPISGHRSVSWYQQTPGQGLQFLFEYFSETQRNKGNFPGRFSGRQFSNSRSEMNVSTLELGDSALYLCASSLGASGETQYFGPGTRLTVL.

CDR3 in amino acids: CASQGQGLNTEAFF. The DNA of the CDR3 is TGTGCCAGCCAGGGACAGGGTCTGAACACTGAAGCTTTCTTT. The V gene is TRBV19, the J gene TRBJ1-1; 9 bases are a match to TRBD1. V lost 9 bases, J lost 0 bases, and 5 bases stayed unmatched. The CDR3 spans 14 residues. Germline assignment: CDR1 LNHDA and CDR2 SQIVND (reference sequence).